This paragraph reports one TCR beta chain. Antigen specificity is unknown. V lost 4 bases, J lost 1 base, and 15 bases lay in between. The germline V gene has CDR1 ENHRY and CDR2 SYGVKD. CDR3 length: 16 amino acids. The data belong to a study of post-analysis software for immune sequencing data. Study context: Both relapsing-remitting and secondary progressive multiple sclerosis featured among the disease courses, as did progressive-relapsing multiple sclerosis. Study results and limitations: Those with multiple sclerosis, the patient group, showed significantly lower normalized Chao1 diversity than controls. There were five or six TRBV segments more frequent in patients than controls, and TRBV5-6, TRBV5-1 and TRBV20-1 were among them.

Built from TCR beta cDNA, the libraries had unique molecular identifiers in them. Input amounts of roughly 0.85 to 10 million T cells were used. These gave about 500,000 cDNA molecules, so each molecule approximated one T cell. TCRdb ran MiXCR on the PCR reads and lists one entry per CDR3 protein. The repertoire holds about 770,000 distinct CDR3 sequences, with 46% as singletons. This chain links TRBV10-3 with TRBJ2-3; D is unclear. This receptor was obtained from a girl between 10 and 17 years old with multiple sclerosis. Specimen: blood. The chain's CDR3 is CAISVRWQKGTDTQYF. CDR3 DNA: TGTGCCATCAGTGTACGTTGGCAAAAGGGCACAGATACGCAGTATTTT.